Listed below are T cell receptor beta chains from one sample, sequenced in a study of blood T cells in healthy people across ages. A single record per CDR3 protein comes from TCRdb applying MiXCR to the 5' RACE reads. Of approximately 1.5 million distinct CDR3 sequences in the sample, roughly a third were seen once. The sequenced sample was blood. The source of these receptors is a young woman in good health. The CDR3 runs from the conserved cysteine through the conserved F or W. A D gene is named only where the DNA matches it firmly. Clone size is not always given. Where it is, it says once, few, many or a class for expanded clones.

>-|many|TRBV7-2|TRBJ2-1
CASSLVEGNEQFF
TGTGCCAGCAGCTTAGTTGAGGGAAACGAGCAGTTCTTC
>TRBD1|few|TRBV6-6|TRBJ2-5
CASSSGQVVQETQYF
TGTGCCAGCAGTTCCGGACAGGTAGTTCAAGAGACCCAGTACTTC
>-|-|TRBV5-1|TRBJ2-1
CASSLYTGTTNLFF
TGCGCCAGCAGCCTATATACCGGGACCACGAATCTGTTCTTC
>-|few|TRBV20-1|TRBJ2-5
CSAGDFQETQYF
TGCAGTGCTGGGGACTTCCAAGAGACCCAGTACTTC
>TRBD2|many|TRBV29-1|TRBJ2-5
CSVRTGTRETQYF
TGCAGCGTTCGAACCGGGACTAGAGAGACCCAGTACTTC
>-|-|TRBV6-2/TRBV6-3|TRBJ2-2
CASSYRKSWGIYTGELFF
TGTGCCAGCAGTTACCGCAAGAGTTGGGGGATTTACACCGGGGAGCTGTTTTTT
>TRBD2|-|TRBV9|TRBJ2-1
CASSAAGGPDNEQFF
TGTGCCAGCAGCGCAGCGGGAGGGCCCGACAATGAGCAGTTCTTC
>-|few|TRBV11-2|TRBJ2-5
CASSLTPGEKETQYF
TGTGCCAGCAGCTTAACCCCTGGGGAAAAAGAGACCCAGTACTTC
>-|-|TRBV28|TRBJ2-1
CASSSPRVTGGRNEQFF
TGTGCCAGCAGTTCCCCCCGCGTGACAGGAGGGAGGAATGAGCAGTTCTTC
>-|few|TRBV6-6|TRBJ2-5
CASSQGGRAWETQYF
TGTGCCAGCAGCCAAGGAGGACGGGCTTGGGAGACCCAGTACTTC
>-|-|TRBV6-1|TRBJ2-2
CASSVTLFANTGELFF
TGTGCCAGCAGCGTTACATTGTTCGCGAACACCGGGGAGCTGTTTTTT
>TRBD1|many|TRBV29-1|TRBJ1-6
CSVKDRGRGSPLHF
TGCAGCGTTAAGGACAGGGGACGAGGTTCACCCCTCCACTTT
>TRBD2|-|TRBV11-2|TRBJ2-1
CASSLDREGLNGEQFF
TGTGCCAGCAGCTTAGACAGGGAGGGCCTGAATGGGGAGCAGTTCTTC
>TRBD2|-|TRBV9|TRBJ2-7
CASSVEGTSWYEQYF
TGTGCCAGCAGCGTAGAGGGGACTAGCTGGTACGAGCAGTACTTC
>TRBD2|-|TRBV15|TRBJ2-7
CATSRGTSGKGPNEQYF
TGTGCCACCAGCAGAGGGACTAGCGGGAAAGGGCCAAACGAGCAGTACTTC
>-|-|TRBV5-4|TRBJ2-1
CASSPGLGSGNEQFF
TGTGCCAGCAGCCCTGGGTTGGGGAGCGGTAATGAGCAGTTCTTC
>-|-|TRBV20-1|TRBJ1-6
CSAREDEGFPRTLHF
TGCAGTGCTAGAGAGGATGAGGGGTTCCCGCGTACCCTCCACTTT
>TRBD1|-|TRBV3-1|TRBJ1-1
CASSQELDRGTTEAFF
TGTGCCAGCAGCCAGGAACTGGACAGGGGGACCACTGAAGCTTTCTTT
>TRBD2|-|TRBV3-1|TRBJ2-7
CASSPPASGINEQYF
TGTGCCAGCAGTCCGCCGGCTAGCGGGATTAATGAGCAGTACTTC
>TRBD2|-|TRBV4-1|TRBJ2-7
CASSQFIPQTPGGEQYF
TGCGCCAGCAGCCAATTCATCCCCCAGACCCCGGGGGGTGAGCAGTACTTC